These 15 T cell receptor beta chains were sequenced from one sample in a study of shared clonotypes between healthy human individuals. Libraries were prepared by immunoSEQ multiplex PCR; TCRdb keeps only in-frame clonotypes and omits some of them. The sample yields about 1 million clones, around 75% seen once. Source material: memory CD4+ T cells sorted from blood. Subset denoted: CD45RA-negative fraction. The source of these receptors is a man aged 18 to 29 in good health.

This clone occurred a few times. V is TRBV15 and J is TRBJ2-1; D not resolved. The CDR3 runs 14 residues. Per the germline V gene, CDR1 is LNHNV and CDR2 is YYDKDF (reference sequence). The germline V and J ends were trimmed by 0 bases and 6 bases, with 9 bases remaining between them. The CDR3 DNA follows: TGTGCCACCAGCAGAGATCTGACCGGCAATGAGCAGTTCTTC. Protein product: CATSRDLTGNEQFF.

The chain couples TRBV7-9 to TRBJ2-5; unclear D gene. CDR1 is SEHNR and CDR2 is FQNEAQ in the germline V gene (reference sequence). V lost 5 bases and J lost 5, with 9 bases in between. This CDR3 has 12 amino acids. This chain's CDR3 is CASSRVSETQYF. CDR3 bases: TGTGCCAGCAGCCGTGTTAGTGAGACCCAGTACTTC.

The CDR3 nucleotides are TGCGCCAGCAGCTTTAACCAGCGAGACTACAATGAGCAGTTCTTC. Its protein product is CASSFNQRDYNEQFF. The rearrangement joins TRBV5-1 to TRBJ2-1; D call uncertain. The germline V and J ends were trimmed by 2 bases and 3 bases, with 12 bases remaining between them. This CDR3 contains 15 residues. Germline V gene data show CDR1 as SGHRS and CDR2 as YFSETQ.

The rearrangement uses TRBV18 and TRBJ1-4; 8 positions match TRBD1. Trimming took 4 bases from V and 6 from J; bases not matched to a gene: 4. From germline, CDR1 is KGHSH and CDR2 LQKENI. The CDR3 sequence is 14 residues long. The CDR3 reads CASSRQGKDEKLFF. CDR3 bases: TGTGCCAGCTCACGACAGGGGAAGGATGAAAAACTGTTTTTT.

The gene calls are TRBV4-1 and TRBJ1-4; TRBD1 might be the D (5 bases). Between the trimmed V and J ends, which lost 0 bases and 8 bases, there was a span of 19 bases. The CDR3 is 17 amino acids. Germline CDR1 and CDR2: MGHRA and YSYEKL. The CDR3 spells CASSQEGRADGDEKLFF. The CDR3 nucleotides read TGCGCCAGCAGCCAAGAGGGGAGGGCAGATGGGGACGAAAAACTGTTTTTT.

As to this clone: A read error is possible here, since a much larger clone lies one base away. Other DNA sequences in the sample encode the same CDR3. V and J are TRBV30 and TRBJ1-1; no firm D call. CDR1 GTSNPN and CDR2 SVGIG come from the germline V gene (reference sequence). The CDR3 is 12 residues long. Trimming removed 2 bases at V and 0 bases at J, with 4 bases between. DNA for the CDR3: TGTGCCTGGAGTAGGTTGAACACTGAAGCTTTCTTT. Protein sequence: CAWSRLNTEAFF.

The V gene is TRBV5-1, the J gene TRBJ1-6; D uncertain. V lost 0 bases and J lost 0, with 13 bases in between. Germline V lookup: CDR1 SGHRS, CDR2 YFSETQ. The CDR3 loop spans 18 amino acids. In nucleotides, the CDR3 is TGCGCCAGCAGCTTGGGGGCAGGTTACAGCTCCTATAATTCACCCCTCCACTTT. Protein product: CASSLGAGYSSYNSPLHF.

J is TRBJ1-5 and V is TRBV28; D might be TRBD1 (5 bases). Trimming removed 5 bases at V and 6 bases at J, with 17 bases between. The germline gives CDR1 MDHEN, CDR2 SYDVKM. The CDR3 totals 15 residues. CDR3 bases: TGTGCCAGCAGTGACTCGGCAGGGTTAGGTCAGCCCCAGCATTTT. Translated, it gives CASSDSAGLGQPQHF.

V usage is TRBV28 and J usage is TRBJ2-7; TRBD1 matches at 9 bases. Trimming removed 5 bases from V and 4 bases from J; junction bases left unmatched: 9. CDR1 is MDHEN and CDR2 is SYDVKM in the germline V gene. This CDR3 spans 15 amino acids. The CDR3 loop is CASSHGTGLVYEQYF. The CDR3 nucleotides read TGTGCCAGCAGTCACGGGACAGGGTTGGTTTACGAGCAGTACTTC.

This clone has a single count. The V and J genes are TRBV7-6 and TRBJ2-1, with a possible D match to TRBD2 (6 bases). This CDR3 is 15 amino acids long. Trimming stripped 3 bases from V and 5 bases from J, with 14 bases between. Germline loops: CDR1 SGHVS, CDR2 FNYEAQ. CDR3 amino acids: CASSLSPGSHNEQFF. CDR3 DNA sequence: TGTGCCAGCAGCTTGTCGCCCGGGAGCCACAATGAGCAGTTCTTC.

The CDR3 DNA reads as TGTGCTAGTGGTTTGGTCCTAGCGGCTACTCACAATGAGCAGTTCTTC. It yields the protein CASGLVLAATHNEQFF. The V and J genes are TRBV12-5 and TRBJ2-1; 7 bases are a match to TRBD2. This CDR3 contains 16 residues. The J segment lost 5 bases and the V segment lost 0 bases, leaving 7 bases of the junction unmatched. Germline V gene lookup returns CDR1 LGHNT and CDR2 FRNRAP.

V gene TRBV30 combines with J gene TRBJ1-2; D possibly corresponds to TRBD1 (5 bases). The V gene lost 4 bases and the J gene lost 8 bases, with 17 bases spanning the gap. The CDR3 consists of 13 residues. Germline-derived CDR1 and CDR2 are GTSNPN and SVGIG (reference sequence). The CDR3 DNA sequence: TGTGCCTGGACCCACGGAGGGGCGCGGGGCTACACCTTC. Translating it yields CAWTHGGARGYTF. The full variable domain, its missing parts supplied by reference TRBV30 and TRBJ1-2, is SQTIHQWPATLVQPVGSPLSLECTVEGTSNPNLYWYRQAAGRGLQLLFYSVGIGQISSEVPQNLSASRPQDRQFILSSKKLLLSDSGFYLCAWTHGGARGYTFGSGTRLTVV.

This chain joins TRBV6-1 and TRBJ2-3, with TRBD1 matching over 8 bases. This CDR3 spans 15 amino acids. CDR1 is MNHNS and CDR2 is SASEGT in the germline V gene. V gave up 6 bases and J gave up 4 bases; unmatched junction bases: 9. CDR3 protein: CASRKDRAWADTQYF. CDR3 DNA sequence: TGTGCCAGCAGGAAGGACAGGGCTTGGGCAGATACGCAGTATTTT.

This chain links TRBV11-2 with TRBJ2-7; no clear D gene. There are 14 residues in the CDR3. V was trimmed by 3 bases and J by 3 bases, leaving 12 bases between them. CDR1 and CDR2 from the germline V gene are SGHAT and FQNNGV. In DNA form, the CDR3 reads TGTGCCAGCAGCTTGATGGGCCGTAACTACGAGCAGTACTTC. This gives the protein CASSLMGRNYEQYF.

The chain links TRBV6-1 to TRBJ2-7; possible D gene TRBD2, 6 bases. The CDR3 covers 13 residues. With 6 bases removed from V and 8 bases from J, the gap between germline ends came to 17 bases. The germline V gene has CDR1 MNHNS and CDR2 SASEGT. The CDR3 loop reads CASSGGPGGKQYF. For the CDR3, the DNA is TGTGCCAGCAGCGGGGGACCCGGAGGCAAGCAGTACTTC.